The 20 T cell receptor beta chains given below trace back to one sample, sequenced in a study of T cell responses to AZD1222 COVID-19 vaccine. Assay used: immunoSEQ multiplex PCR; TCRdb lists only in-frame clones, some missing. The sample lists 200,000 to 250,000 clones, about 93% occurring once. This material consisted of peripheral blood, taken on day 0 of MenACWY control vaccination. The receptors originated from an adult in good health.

The CDR3 DNA reads as TGTGCCAGCAGTTACCGTGCAGGGCTCAACTATGGCTACACCTTC. This translates into CASSYRAGLNYGYTF. V gene TRBV6-6 combines with J gene TRBJ1-2; possibly TRBD1 for D (5 bases). V lost 2 bases, J lost 2 bases, and 12 bases lay in between. The CDR3 length is 15 residues. CDR1 is MNHNY and CDR2 is SVGAGI in the germline V gene (reference sequence).

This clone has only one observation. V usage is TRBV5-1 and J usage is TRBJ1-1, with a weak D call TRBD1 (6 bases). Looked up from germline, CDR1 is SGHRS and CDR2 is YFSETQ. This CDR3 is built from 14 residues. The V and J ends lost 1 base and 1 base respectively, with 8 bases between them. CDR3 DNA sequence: TGCGCCAGCAGCTTGTCGGGACAGAACACTGAAGCTTTCTTT. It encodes CASSLSGQNTEAFF.

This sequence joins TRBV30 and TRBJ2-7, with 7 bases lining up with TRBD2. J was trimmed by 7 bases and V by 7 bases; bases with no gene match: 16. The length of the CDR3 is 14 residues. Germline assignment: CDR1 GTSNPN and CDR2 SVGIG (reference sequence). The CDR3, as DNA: TGTGCCTCGGCTAGCGGCGGAATCCCTAAGGAGCAGTACTTC. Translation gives CASASGGIPKEQYF.

This CDR3 reads CASSLGSRGYNEQFF. CDR3 nucleotides: TGTGCCAGCAGCTTGGGTTCCAGGGGCTACAATGAGCAGTTCTTC. V gene TRBV5-6 combines with J gene TRBJ2-1; possible D gene TRBD1, 6 bases. Between the trimmed V and J ends, which lost 0 bases and 3 bases, there was a span of 10 bases. Germline-derived CDR1 and CDR2 are SGHDT and YYEEEE. This CDR3 is 15 amino acids long.

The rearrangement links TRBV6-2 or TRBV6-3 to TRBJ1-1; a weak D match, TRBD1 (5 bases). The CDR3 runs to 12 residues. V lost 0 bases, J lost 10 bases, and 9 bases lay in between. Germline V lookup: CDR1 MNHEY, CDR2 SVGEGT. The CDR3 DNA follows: TGTGCCAGCAGTTACTCCCCGGGACGAGCTTTCTTT. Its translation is CASSYSPGRAFF.

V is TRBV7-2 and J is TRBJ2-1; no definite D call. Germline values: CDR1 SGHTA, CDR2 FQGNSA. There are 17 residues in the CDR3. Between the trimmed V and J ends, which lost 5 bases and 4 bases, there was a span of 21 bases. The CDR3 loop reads CASSVRHGPRRYNEQFF. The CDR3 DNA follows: TGTGCCAGCAGCGTGCGTCATGGTCCACGACGGTACAATGAGCAGTTCTTC. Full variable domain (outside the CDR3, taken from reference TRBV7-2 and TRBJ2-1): GAGVSQSPSNKVTEKGKDVELRCDPISGHTALYWYRQSLGQGLEFLIYFQGNSAPDKSGLPSDRFSAERTGGSVSTLTIQRTQQEDSAVYLCASSVRHGPRRYNEQFFGPGTRLTVL.

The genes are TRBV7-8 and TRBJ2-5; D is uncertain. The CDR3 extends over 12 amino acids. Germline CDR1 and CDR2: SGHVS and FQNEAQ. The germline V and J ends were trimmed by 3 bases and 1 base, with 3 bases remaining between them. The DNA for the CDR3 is TGTGCCAGCAGCTTGGTCCAAGAGACCCAGTACTTC. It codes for CASSLVQETQYF.

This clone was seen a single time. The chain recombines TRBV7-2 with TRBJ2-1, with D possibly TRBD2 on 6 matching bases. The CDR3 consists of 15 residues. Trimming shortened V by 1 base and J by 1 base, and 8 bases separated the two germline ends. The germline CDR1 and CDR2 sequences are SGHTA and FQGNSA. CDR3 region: CASSLGSGSYNEQFF. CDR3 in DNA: TGTGCCAGCAGCTTAGGGAGCGGGTCCTACAATGAGCAGTTCTTC. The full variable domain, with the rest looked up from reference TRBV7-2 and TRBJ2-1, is GAGVSQSPSNKVTEKGKDVELRCDPISGHTALYWYRQSLGQGLEFLIYFQGNSAPDKSGLPSDRFSAERTGGSVSTLTIQRTQQEDSAVYLCASSLGSGSYNEQFFGPGTRLTVL.

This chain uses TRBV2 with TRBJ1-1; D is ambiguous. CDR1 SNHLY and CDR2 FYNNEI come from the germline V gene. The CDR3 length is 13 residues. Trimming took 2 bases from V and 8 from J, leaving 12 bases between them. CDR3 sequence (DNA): TGTGCCAGCAGTGAAAGGCAGATCAACGAAGCTTTCTTT. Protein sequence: CASSERQINEAFF.

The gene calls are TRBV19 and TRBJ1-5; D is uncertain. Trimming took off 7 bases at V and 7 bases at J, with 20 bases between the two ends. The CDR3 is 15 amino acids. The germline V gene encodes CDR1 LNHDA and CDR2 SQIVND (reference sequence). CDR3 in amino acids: CASMRGGGNVQPQHF. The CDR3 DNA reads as TGTGCCAGTATGCGGGGAGGAGGGAACGTCCAGCCCCAGCATTTT. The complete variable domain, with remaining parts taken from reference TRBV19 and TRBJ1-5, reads DGGITQSPKYLFRKEGQNVTLSCEQNLNHDAMYWYRQDPGQGLRLIYYSQIVNDFQKGDIAEGYSVSREKKESFPLTVTSAQKNPTAFYLCASMRGGGNVQPQHFGDGTRLSIL.

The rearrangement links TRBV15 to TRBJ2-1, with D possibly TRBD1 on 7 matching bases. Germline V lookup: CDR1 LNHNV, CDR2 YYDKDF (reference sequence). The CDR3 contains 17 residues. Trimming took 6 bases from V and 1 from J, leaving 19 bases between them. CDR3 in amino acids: CATRGGTDRRSYNEQFF. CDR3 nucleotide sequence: TGTGCCACCAGAGGCGGGACAGACAGAAGGTCCTACAATGAGCAGTTCTTC.

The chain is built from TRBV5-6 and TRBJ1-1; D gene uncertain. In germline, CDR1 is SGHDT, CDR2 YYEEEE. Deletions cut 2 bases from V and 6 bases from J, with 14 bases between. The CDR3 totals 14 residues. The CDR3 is CASSLNGGFAEAFF. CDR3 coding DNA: TGTGCCAGCAGCTTAAACGGAGGGTTCGCTGAAGCTTTCTTT.

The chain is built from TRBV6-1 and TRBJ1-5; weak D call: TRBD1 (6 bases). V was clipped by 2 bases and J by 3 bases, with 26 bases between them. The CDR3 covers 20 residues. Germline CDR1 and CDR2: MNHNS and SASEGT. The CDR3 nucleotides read TGTGCCAGCAGTGAACGGAACAGGGAGGGAGGATGGGGGTCCAATCAGCCCCAGCATTTT. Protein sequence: CASSERNREGGWGSNQPQHF.

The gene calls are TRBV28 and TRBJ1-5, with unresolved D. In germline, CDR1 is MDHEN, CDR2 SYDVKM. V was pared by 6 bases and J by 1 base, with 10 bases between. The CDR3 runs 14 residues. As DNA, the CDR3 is TGTGCCAGCAGCGAACTTGGGAGCAATCAGCCCCAGCATTTT. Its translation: CASSELGSNQPQHF.

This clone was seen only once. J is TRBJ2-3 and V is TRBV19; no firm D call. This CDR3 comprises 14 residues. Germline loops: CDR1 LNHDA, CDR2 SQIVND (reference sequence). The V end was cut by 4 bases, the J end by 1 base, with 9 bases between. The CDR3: CASSNQAGTDTQYF. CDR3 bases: TGTGCCAGTAGTAATCAGGCGGGCACAGATACGCAGTATTTT.

CDR3 region: CASSLGPSFDEQFF. The CDR3 DNA reads TGTGCCAGCAGCTTAGGGCCTTCCTTTGATGAGCAGTTCTTC. The V call is TRBV11-3, the J call TRBJ2-1; D unresolved. CDR3 size: 14 residues. The V gene's germline CDR1 is SGHNT and CDR2 YENEEA. V lost 1 base to trimming and J lost 8 bases, with 12 bases between them. Filled out from reference TRBV11-3 and TRBJ2-1, the complete variable domain reads EAGVVQSPRYKIIEKKQPVAFWCNPISGHNTLYWYLQNLGQGPELLIRYENEEAVDDSQLPKDRFSAERLKGVDSTLKIQPAELGDSAVYLCASSLGPSFDEQFFGPGTRLTVL.

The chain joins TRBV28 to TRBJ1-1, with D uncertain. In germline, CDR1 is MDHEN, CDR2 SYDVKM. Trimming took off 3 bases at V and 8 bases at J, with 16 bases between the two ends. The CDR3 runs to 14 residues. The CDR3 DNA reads TGTGCCAGCAGTTTGATCTCTTATGGGCGGGAAGCTTTCTTT. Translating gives CASSLISYGREAFF.

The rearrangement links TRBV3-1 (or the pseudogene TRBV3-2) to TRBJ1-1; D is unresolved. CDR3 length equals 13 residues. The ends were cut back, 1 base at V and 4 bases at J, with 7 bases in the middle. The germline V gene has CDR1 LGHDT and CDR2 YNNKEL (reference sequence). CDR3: CASSQVDGTEAFF. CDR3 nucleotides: TGTGCCAGCAGCCAAGTGGATGGCACTGAAGCTTTCTTT.

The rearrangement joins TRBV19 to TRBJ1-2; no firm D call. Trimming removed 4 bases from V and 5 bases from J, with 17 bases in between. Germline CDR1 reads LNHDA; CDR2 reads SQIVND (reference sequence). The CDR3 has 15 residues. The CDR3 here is CASSTRASGSYGYTF. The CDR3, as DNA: TGTGCCAGTAGTACCCGGGCATCTGGCAGTTATGGCTACACCTTC.

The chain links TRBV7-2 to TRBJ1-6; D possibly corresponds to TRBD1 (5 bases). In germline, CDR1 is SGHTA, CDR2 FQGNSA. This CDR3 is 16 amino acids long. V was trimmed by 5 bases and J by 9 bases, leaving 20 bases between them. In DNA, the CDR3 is TGTGCCAGCAGCCTCACCTCGGCAAGGCAGGGTTCACCCCTCCACTTT. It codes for CASSLTSARQGSPLHF.